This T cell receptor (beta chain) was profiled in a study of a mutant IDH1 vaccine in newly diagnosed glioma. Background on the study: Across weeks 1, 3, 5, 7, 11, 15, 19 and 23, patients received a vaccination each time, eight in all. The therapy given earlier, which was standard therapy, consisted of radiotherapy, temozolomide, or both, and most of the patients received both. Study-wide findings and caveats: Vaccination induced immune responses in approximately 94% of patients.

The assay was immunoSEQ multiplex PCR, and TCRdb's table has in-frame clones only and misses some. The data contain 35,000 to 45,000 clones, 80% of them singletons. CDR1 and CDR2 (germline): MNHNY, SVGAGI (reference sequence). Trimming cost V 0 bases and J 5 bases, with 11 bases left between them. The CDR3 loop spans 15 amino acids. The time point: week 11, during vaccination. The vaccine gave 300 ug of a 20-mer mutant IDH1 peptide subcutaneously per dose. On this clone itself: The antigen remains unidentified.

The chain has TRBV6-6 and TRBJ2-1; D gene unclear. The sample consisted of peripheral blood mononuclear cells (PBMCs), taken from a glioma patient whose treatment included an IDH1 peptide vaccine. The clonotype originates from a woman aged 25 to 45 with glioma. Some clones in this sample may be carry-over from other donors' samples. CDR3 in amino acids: CASSYSRTRNNEQFF. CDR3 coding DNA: TGTGCCAGCAGTTACTCGCGAACAAGAAACAATGAGCAGTTCTTC.